This T cell receptor (beta chain) derives from a study of blood T cell repertoires in COVID-19. In the authors' workflow: Cell counts per sample came from amplifying reference gene primers. Only in-frame clones appear in the TCRdb table, and some are missing; sequencing was by immunoSEQ multiplex PCR. V and J calls and clone size are those listed in that table; D and trimming were worked out from the DNA. The table has a few hundred thousand clones, approximately 88% seen once. Looked up from germline, CDR1 is MGHRA and CDR2 is YSYEKL. The CDR3 has 15 amino acids. In assigning cohorts, the study relied on participant-reported clinical history. This clone was recorded a few times. One junction end disagrees with the germline gene, perhaps due to a read error.

The chain combines TRBV4-1 with TRBJ2-3; 10 bases match TRBD2. Sequences were obtained from PBMCs or T cells enriched from blood (not recorded which). The receptor was isolated from a woman aged 35 to 49 who had been exposed to COVID-19. This CDR3 is CASSQQTNSASGGRF. CDR3 nucleotide sequence: TGCGCCAGCAGCCAACAAACCAACAGCGCTAGCGGGGGCCGTTTT.